One sample yielded the 20 T cell receptor beta chains listed below, sequenced in a study of radiation and T cells in renal cell carcinoma (dated by TCRdb to the early 2020s). The time point label of this sample denotes: baseline pretreatment blood. This specimen's treatment or condition label, interpreted: 15 Gy SBRT to primary tumor, nephrectomy 4 weeks later. Libraries were constructed by the immunoSEQ multiplex PCR assay. This immuneACCESS table, as held by TCRdb, lists in-frame sequences with V and J called but not all clones. Of the missing ones, under half trace to an unresolved V gene in checked studies; the others have no known cause. For this sample the table gives around 140,000 clones, of which approximately 87% were detected only once. The ten top clones hold around a quarter of the sample. Specimen: blood, collected from a patient whose treatment included radiotherapy and nephrectomy. All receptors come from a woman between 50 and 59 years old with renal cell carcinoma.

This clone has a handful of counts. The rearrangement links TRBV30 to TRBJ1-2; no reliable D call. This CDR3 is built from 13 residues. V gave up 1 base and J gave up 0 bases, with 6 bases separating them. Germline loops: CDR1 GTSNPN, CDR2 SVGIG (reference sequence). The CDR3 DNA reads TGTGCCTGGAGTGGCACAACTAACTATGGCTACACCTTC. Residues: CAWSGTTNYGYTF.

This sequence joins TRBV6-6 and TRBJ2-7; TRBD1 matches 9 bases. The CDR3 runs to 15 residues. CDR1 and CDR2 (germline): MNHNY, SVGAGI (reference sequence). J was trimmed by 0 bases and V by 2 bases; bases with no gene match: 2. CDR3 in DNA: TGTGCCAGCAGTTACACAGGGGGCAGCTCCTACGAGCAGTACTTC. Its protein is CASSYTGGSSYEQYF.

The CDR3 nucleotides are TGTGCCAGCAGCGTAGTGGGGGGCGGACATAATTCACCCCTCCACTTT. Translation gives CASSVVGGGHNSPLHF. The rearrangement joins TRBV9 to TRBJ1-6, with a possible D match to TRBD1 (6 bases). The CDR3 length is 16 residues. The V gene's germline CDR1 is SGDLS and CDR2 YYNGEE. The V gene lost 0 bases and the J gene lost 5 bases, with 12 bases spanning the gap.

This chain joins TRBV2 and TRBJ2-1; no clear D. Germline CDR1 and CDR2: SNHLY and FYNNEI. The CDR3 is 13 amino acids. V gave up 1 base and J gave up 12 bases, with 13 bases separating them. The CDR3 DNA reads as TGTGCCAGCAGTGAAGATACGTTATTCGGGCAGTTCTTC. This encodes CASSEDTLFGQFF.

This rearrangement joins TRBV29-1 to TRBJ1-2, with 7 positions matching TRBD1. After removal of 7 bases from V and 6 bases from J, the junction contained 5 bases not matched to a gene. The CDR3 is made up of 11 amino acids. The germline V gene encodes CDR1 SQVTM and CDR2 ANQGSEA. In DNA, the CDR3 is TGCAGCGGACAGGGTGGGGATGGCTACACCTTC. It specifies CSGQGGDGYTF. The full variable domain, with the rest looked up from reference TRBV29-1 and TRBJ1-2, is SAVISQKPSRDICQRGTSLTIQCQVDSQVTMMFWYRQQPGQSLTLIATANQGSEATYESGFVIDKFPISRPNLTFSTLTVSNMSPEDSSIYLCSGQGGDGYTFGSGTRLTVV.

The chain uses TRBV2 and TRBJ2-2; D unresolved. Trimming stripped 4 bases from V and 1 base from J, with 13 bases between. The CDR3 is 16 amino acids. CDR1 and CDR2 (germline): SNHLY, FYNNEI. In DNA, the CDR3 is TGTGCCAGCAGTGTGGGCCTTCCGGGGAACACCGGGGAGCTGTTTTTT. Protein sequence: CASSVGLPGNTGELFF.

J is TRBJ2-2 and V is TRBV5-1, with 7 nucleotides matching TRBD2. CDR1 is SGHRS, CDR2 YFSETQ, per germline. Trimming took 1 base from V and 1 from J; bases not matched to a gene: 1. This CDR3 is built from 15 residues. CDR3 in DNA: TGCGCCAGCAGCTTGCGGACTAGGAACACCGGGGAGCTGTTTTTT. Amino acids: CASSLRTRNTGELFF.

V and J are TRBV5-1 and TRBJ1-1; perhaps TRBD1 as D (6 bases). V shed 2 bases and J shed 1 base, with 12 bases lying between them. Per germline, CDR1 SGHRS and CDR2 YFSETQ. The CDR3 is made up of 15 amino acids. The CDR3 loop reads CASSFMGRGNTEAFF. CDR3 nucleotides: TGCGCCAGCAGCTTCATGGGCAGGGGGAACACTGAAGCTTTCTTT.

This clone was counted between two and nine times. The J gene is TRBJ2-4, the V gene TRBV4-2; tentatively, D is TRBD1 or TRBD2 (5 bases each). This CDR3 is 15 amino acids long. In germline, CDR1 is LGHNA, CDR2 YNFKEQ. The V and J ends lost 1 base and 7 bases respectively, with 14 bases between them. The CDR3 loop reads CASSQGLREGNIQYF. The CDR3 coding sequence is TGTGCCAGCAGCCAAGGACTCCGTGAGGGGAACATTCAGTACTTC.

The chain recombines TRBV9 with TRBJ1-1; possibly TRBD1 for D (6 bases). CDR3 length: 15 residues. V lost 2 bases to trimming and J lost 2 bases, with 13 bases between them. Per germline, CDR1 SGDLS and CDR2 YYNGEE. CDR3 sequence (DNA): TGTGCCAGCAGCGTCTCCGGGACAAAAAACACTGAAGCTTTCTTT. Protein sequence: CASSVSGTKNTEAFF.

The V and J genes are TRBV5-1 and TRBJ2-3; D is unclear. CDR1 SGHRS and CDR2 YFSETQ come from the germline V gene. This CDR3 has 13 residues. V gave up 3 bases and J gave up 2 bases, with 7 bases separating them. The CDR3 reads CASSSTTTDTQYF. CDR3 nucleotide sequence: TGCGCCAGCAGCTCTACGACCACAGATACGCAGTATTTT.

CDR3: CASSVEQVVVDGELFF. Written as DNA, the CDR3 is TGTGCCAGCAGTGTAGAACAGGTGGTAGTGGACGGGGAGCTGTTTTTT. The V and J genes are TRBV2 and TRBJ2-2, with a tentative D call TRBD1 (5 bases). Germline V gives CDR1 SNHLY, CDR2 FYNNEI. The CDR3 spans 16 residues. V lost 4 bases to trimming and J lost 7 bases, with 19 bases between them.

This chain connects TRBV4-3 to TRBJ2-5; 10 positions match TRBD2. Germline CDR1 reads LGHNA; CDR2 reads YSLEER. There are 20 residues in the CDR3. V was pared by 0 bases and J by 4 bases, with 17 bases of the junction left unmatched. The CDR3 DNA reads TGCGCCAGCAGCCAAGAATTTGGGACTAGCGCCCCTTTGGGTCTAGAGACCCAGTACTTC. Protein: CASSQEFGTSAPLGLETQYF.

This clone was counted a single time. The DNA of the CDR3 is TGTGCCAGCAGCACTAGCGGGAGGGATAACGGGGAGCTGTTTTTT. Protein: CASSTSGRDNGELFF. The rearrangement uses TRBV7-8 and TRBJ2-2, with 13 bases fitting TRBD2. Germline assignment: CDR1 SGHVS and CDR2 FQNEAQ. V trimming: 5 bases; J trimming: 7 bases; junction bases outside the gene matches: 4. This CDR3 spans 15 amino acids.

A single count supports this clone. The rearrangement joins TRBV5-4 to TRBJ2-3, with D perhaps TRBD1 (5 bases). In germline, CDR1 is SGHNT, CDR2 YYREEE (reference sequence). CDR3 length equals 12 residues. V shed 1 base and J shed 6 bases, with 6 bases lying between them. The CDR3 here is CASSLSGDTQYF. The CDR3 DNA sequence: TGTGCCAGCAGCTTGTCAGGGGATACGCAGTATTTT.

This clone showed up just a few times. V is TRBV30 and J is TRBJ1-1, with 8 bases aligning to TRBD1. The germline gives CDR1 GTSNPN, CDR2 SVGIG (reference sequence). The CDR3 has 12 amino acids. V was pared by 5 bases and J by 5 bases, with 4 bases of the junction left unmatched. CDR3 loop: CAWADRVTEAFF. CDR3 DNA: TGTGCCTGGGCGGACAGGGTGACTGAAGCTTTCTTT.

The chain couples TRBV5-4 to TRBJ2-2; perhaps TRBD1 as D (6 bases). CDR3 length equals 15 residues. The germline V and J ends were trimmed by 0 bases and 2 bases, with 8 bases remaining between them. CDR1 is SGHNT and CDR2 is YYREEE in the germline V gene (reference sequence). CDR3 nucleotides: TGTGCCAGCAGCTTGGAGGGGGTAAACACCGGGGAGCTGTTTTTT. Translation: CASSLEGVNTGELFF.

J is TRBJ2-5 and V is TRBV2; 9 bases fit TRBD2. CDR3 length: 13 residues. Germline CDR1 reads SNHLY; CDR2 reads FYNNEI. After removal of 6 bases from V and 4 bases from J, the junction contained 3 bases not matched to a gene. The CDR3, as DNA: TGTGCCAGCAGGGCTAGCGGGACAGAGACCCAGTACTTC. This gives the protein CASRASGTETQYF. Using reference TRBV2 and TRBJ2-5 for the parts outside the CDR3, the full variable domain is EPEVTQTPSHQVTQMGQEVILRCVPISNHLYFYWYRQILGQKVEFLVSFYNNEISEKSEIFDDQFSVERPDGSNFTLKIRSTKLEDSAMYFCASRASGTETQYFGPGTRLLVL.

This chain joins TRBV7-9 and TRBJ2-7; 9 nucleotides match TRBD1. V was clipped by 5 bases and J by 2 bases; unmatched bases: 10. There are 16 residues in the CDR3. Germline V CDR1 and CDR2: SEHNR, FQNEAQ (reference sequence). The CDR3 DNA reads as TGTGCCAGCAGCACTCTCCTAGGGACAGGGACCTACGAGCAGTACTTC. This codes for CASSTLLGTGTYEQYF.

This clone was counted a single time. The rearrangement links TRBV7-9 to TRBJ2-2; D unresolved. The V gene lost 1 base and the J gene lost 7 bases, with 10 bases spanning the gap. Germline V lookup: CDR1 SEHNR, CDR2 FQNEAQ (reference sequence). The CDR3 spans 14 residues. The CDR3 DNA sequence: TGTGCCAGCAGCTTAGACGGCAGTGGCGGGGAGCTGTTTTTT. Protein sequence: CASSLDGSGGELFF. Based on the CDR3 plus reference TRBV7-9 and TRBJ2-2, the full variable domain is DTGVSQNPRHKITKRGQNVTFRCDPISEHNRLYWYRQTLGQGPEFLTYFQNEAQLEKSRLLSDRFSAERPKGSFSTLEIQRTEQGDSAMYLCASSLDGSGGELFFGEGSRLTVL.